The 32 T cell receptor beta chains given below trace back to one sample, sequenced in a study of metastatic and nonmetastatic thyroid tumors. TCRdb re-analyzed the PCR reads using MiXCR. Among some 14,000 clones listed, about 35% were seen once. Every patient underwent thyroid surgery untreated. What was sequenced was tumor tissue. The source of these receptors is a male donor with papillary thyroid cancer or a benign thyroid nodule (not recorded which). Some clones in this sample may be carry-over from other donors' samples.

This clone was counted at least ten times. The CDR3 loop is CATGSGNEQYF. In DNA, the CDR3 is TGCGCCACCGGTAGCGGGAACGAGCAGTACTTC. This sequence joins TRBV10-2 and TRBJ2-7; 8 nucleotides line up with TRBD2. This CDR3 comprises 11 residues. With V trimmed by 10 bases and J by 5 bases, 4 bases remained unmatched. Germline V CDR1 and CDR2: WSHSY, SAAADI.

By sample share, this clone is medium-sized (0.01 to 0.1%). This chain uses TRBV6-2 or TRBV6-3 with TRBJ2-7; weak D call: TRBD2 (6 bases). Germline CDR1 is MNHEY and CDR2 is SVGEGT. The ends were cut back, 2 bases at V and 3 bases at J, with 8 bases in the middle. This CDR3 is built from 13 residues. Written as DNA, the CDR3 is TGTGCCAGCAGTTACCTGGGAGGCTACGAGCAGTACTTC. Amino acids: CASSYLGGYEQYF.

This clone is classed as medium-sized. The genes are TRBV6-1 and TRBJ2-2, with D possibly TRBD2 on 6 matching bases. This CDR3 contains 18 residues. Trimming stripped 2 bases from V and 6 bases from J, with 22 bases between. CDR1 and CDR2 from the germline V gene are MNHNS and SASEGT. CDR3 amino acids: CASSEKRLEVFGAGELFF. The CDR3 coding sequence is TGTGCCAGCAGTGAAAAGAGACTAGAGGTTTTTGGGGCCGGGGAGCTGTTTTTT.

CDR3 in DNA: TGTGCCAGCAGCCACCGGGACAGGGAGAGCGAGCAGTACTTC. Protein sequence: CASSHRDRESEQYF. This chain uses TRBV9 with TRBJ2-7; TRBD1 matches 9 bases. V trimming: 4 bases; J trimming: 6 bases; junction bases outside the gene matches: 8. CDR1 SGDLS and CDR2 YYNGEE come from the germline V gene. The CDR3 is 14 residues long.

This clone was picked up many times. The chain employs TRBV5-1 and TRBJ1-1, with a weak D call TRBD1 (5 bases). Germline-derived CDR1 and CDR2 are SGHRS and YFSETQ. The length of the CDR3 is 14 residues. With 4 bases removed from V and 3 bases from J, the gap between germline ends came to 13 bases. The CDR3 loop is CASSTEGTYTEAFF. In DNA form, the CDR3 reads TGCGCCAGCAGCACGGAGGGGACCTACACTGAAGCTTTCTTT. The entire variable domain, with the rest obtained from reference TRBV5-1 and TRBJ1-1, is as follows: KAGVTQTPRYLIKTRGQQVTLSCSPISGHRSVSWYQQTPGQGLQFLFEYFSETQRNKGNFPGRFSGRQFSNSRSEMNVSTLELGDSALYLCASSTEGTYTEAFFGQGTRLTVV.

This CDR3 reads CASRRMNTEAFF. The CDR3 DNA is TGTGCCAGCAGAAGGATGAACACTGAAGCTTTCTTT. The rearrangement uses TRBV25-1 and TRBJ1-1; D not resolved. The CDR3 is 12 amino acids. The germline gives CDR1 MGHDK, CDR2 SYGVNS. V was trimmed by 6 bases and J by 0 bases, leaving 5 bases between them.

The chain carries TRBV19 and TRBJ1-2; D not certain. Germline assignment: CDR1 LNHDA and CDR2 SQIVND (reference sequence). There are 15 residues in the CDR3. Trimming pared 4 bases from V and 1 base from J, leaving 13 bases between. Written as DNA, the CDR3 is TGTGCCAGTAGTAGCGTGAGGACTATTAACTATGGCTACACCTTC. The encoded protein is CASSSVRTINYGYTF.

The chain recombines TRBV12-3 or TRBV12-4 with TRBJ2-7; D possibly corresponds to TRBD2 (5 bases). There are 14 residues in the CDR3. Trimming pared 3 bases from V and 4 bases from J, leaving 13 bases between. CDR3 protein: CASSFGGRKYEQYF. In nucleotides, the CDR3 is TGTGCCAGCAGTTTTGGTGGGAGAAAGTACGAGCAGTACTTC.

Relative to its sample, this clone is medium-sized. The chain is built from TRBV6-1 and TRBJ2-1; tentative D call: TRBD2 (7 bases). Germline CDR1 MNHNS, CDR2 SASEGT. V dropped 6 bases and J dropped 10 bases, with 22 bases sitting between them. The CDR3 consists of 15 residues. The CDR3: CASSRVLRGAGEQFF. The CDR3 nucleotides read TGTGCCAGCAGCCGGGTTTTACGGGGGGCGGGCGAGCAGTTCTTC.

The sample holds many counts of this clone. The chain recombines TRBV2 with TRBJ1-5; D might be TRBD1 (6 bases). There are 16 residues in the CDR3. Looked up from germline, CDR1 is SNHLY and CDR2 is FYNNEI. V lost 7 bases and J 2 bases, leaving 18 bases between the germline ends. In nucleotides, the CDR3 is TGTGCCAGCAAAGGACAGACAGTTTATGGCAATCAGCCCCAGCATTTT. This sequence encodes CASKGQTVYGNQPQHF.

The DNA for the CDR3 is TGTGCCAGCAGCCCTCCGTGTCACTCCTACGAGCAGTACTTC. As protein: CASSPPCHSYEQYF. The V gene is TRBV11-3, the J gene TRBJ2-7; D is unclear. The CDR3 length is 14 residues. The V gene's germline CDR1 is SGHNT and CDR2 YENEEA. The V gene lost 5 bases and the J gene lost 0 bases, with 11 bases spanning the gap.

CDR3 bases: TGCGCCAGCAGCCCCGGACTAGCGGGAGGTTATGCAGATACGCAGTATTTT. Translating it yields CASSPGLAGGYADTQYF. The chain combines TRBV5-1 with TRBJ2-3; 14 bases are shared with TRBD2. Germline lookup yields CDR1 SGHRS and CDR2 YFSETQ. The CDR3 loop spans 17 amino acids. V shed 4 bases and J 4 bases; nucleotides not matched to a gene: 8.

This clone was found many times. V is TRBV20-1 and J is TRBJ1-4; TRBD1 aligns across 9 bases. J gave up 7 bases and V 1 base, and 10 bases lay outside the gene matches. This CDR3 has 16 residues. The germline V gene encodes CDR1 DFQATT and CDR2 SNEGSKA (reference sequence). This CDR3 reads CSARAPTGTGSEKLFF. As DNA, the CDR3 is TGCAGTGCTAGAGCACCCACCGGGACAGGGAGTGAAAAACTGTTTTTT.

The J gene is TRBJ1-6, the V gene TRBV28, with D tentatively TRBD1 (6 bases). Germline loops: CDR1 MDHEN, CDR2 SYDVKM. Deletions cut 8 bases from V and 5 bases from J, with 7 bases between. The CDR3 is made up of 12 amino acids. The CDR3 here is CASRDNNSPLHF. As DNA, the CDR3 is TGTGCCAGCCGGGACAATAATTCACCCCTCCACTTT.

This clone showed up just a few times. The chain joins TRBV28 to TRBJ1-1, with D hard to call. V gave up 3 bases and J gave up 1 base, with 6 bases separating them. Germline CDR1 reads MDHEN; CDR2 reads SYDVKM. CDR3 length equals 13 residues. The CDR3 is CASSLLQNTEAFF. DNA of the CDR3: TGTGCCAGCAGTTTGTTACAGAACACTGAAGCTTTCTTT.

This clone was seen repeatedly, ten times or more. This could be a read error, since a much larger clone is one nucleotide away. Within the sample, other DNA sequences also encode this same CDR3. The chain links TRBV11-1 to TRBJ2-2, with D uncertain. The CDR3 sequence is 14 residues long. Germline V CDR1 and CDR2: SGHAT, FQDESV (reference sequence). The CDR3 region has the DNA TGCGCCAGCAGTCCCAATCTTAACACCGGGGAGCTGTTTTTT. Protein: CASSPNLNTGELFF.

In this sample, this clone turned up a few times. CDR3: CASHWGHEQYF. The CDR3 DNA sequence: TGTGCCAGCCATTGGGGCCACGAGCAGTACTTC. The rearrangement links TRBV2 to TRBJ2-7; possibly TRBD1 for D (5 bases). V was cut by 8 bases and J by 5 bases, with 10 bases left in between. Germline values: CDR1 SNHLY, CDR2 FYNNEI. The CDR3 loop spans 11 amino acids.

This clone was counted many times. The V gene is TRBV7-9, the J gene TRBJ2-3; 11 bases agree with TRBD1. Trimming at V came to 5 bases and at J to 2 bases, leaving 9 bases not matched to a gene. Germline assignment: CDR1 SEHNR and CDR2 FQNEAQ (reference sequence). The CDR3 length is 17 residues. The CDR3 DNA reads as TGTGCCAGCAGCCCCTCAGGGACAGGGGGACTCACAGATACGCAGTATTTT. This translates into CASSPSGTGGLTDTQYF.

This clone appeared many times. The chain is built from TRBV9 and TRBJ2-3; D may correspond to TRBD1 or TRBD2 (5 bases each). The V gene's germline CDR1 is SGDLS and CDR2 YYNGEE. The CDR3 is 13 residues long. V shed 4 bases and J shed 4 bases, with 10 bases lying between them. The CDR3 region is CASSTTGPDTQYF. CDR3 DNA sequence: TGTGCCAGCAGCACGACGGGGCCAGATACGCAGTATTTT.

The rearrangement joins TRBV15 to TRBJ2-7, with D perhaps matching TRBD1 or TRBD2 (5 bases each). V lost 5 bases and J lost 4, with 12 bases in between. The CDR3 length is 13 residues. CDR1 LNHNV and CDR2 YYDKDF come from the germline V gene (reference sequence). Written as DNA, the CDR3 is TGTGCCACCAGCCAGAGGGGACCATACGAGCAGTACTTC. It is translated as CATSQRGPYEQYF.

This clone was observed many times. This sequence joins TRBV20-1 and TRBJ2-5, with 8 bases fitting TRBD2. J gave up 1 base and V 0 bases, and 7 bases lay outside the gene matches. Germline CDR1 and CDR2: DFQATT and SNEGSKA (reference sequence). The CDR3 has 16 residues. CDR3: CSARDGILAVQETQYF. The CDR3 bases are TGCAGTGCTAGAGATGGTATACTAGCGGTCCAAGAGACCCAGTACTTC.

Relative to its sample, this clone is medium-sized. The V and J genes are TRBV20-1 and TRBJ1-5; 8 bases agree with TRBD1. The germline CDR1 and CDR2 sequences are DFQATT and SNEGSKA (reference sequence). The CDR3 spans 15 residues. V was clipped by 6 bases and J by 4 bases; unmatched bases: 11. CDR3 nucleotides: TGCAGTGCCTTTCCGGGACAGGCCGGGAATCAGCCCCAGCATTTT. This gives the protein CSAFPGQAGNQPQHF.

This clone was detected many times. The chain is built from TRBV25-1 and TRBJ1-2; 11 bases align to TRBD1. Germline trimming cut 5 bases from V and 4 bases from J; bases unmatched to any gene: 3. The length of the CDR3 is 14 residues. Germline lookup yields CDR1 MGHDK and CDR2 SYGVNS. CDR3 sequence: CASSSGTGGYGYTF. The CDR3 DNA reads TGTGCCAGCAGTTCCGGGACAGGGGGCTATGGCTACACCTTC.

This clone was counted ten times or more. This may be a read error: a much more frequent sequence differs by one nucleotide. V and J are TRBV6-1 and TRBJ2-7; D remains ambiguous. Germline CDR1 MNHNS, CDR2 SASEGT. Trimming removed 11 bases at V and 3 bases at J, with 14 bases between. This CDR3 has 12 amino acids. CDR3 DNA sequence: TGTGCCCCCGCGGAGATGGACTACGAGCAGTACTTC. It is translated as CAPAEMDYEQYF.

Judged by abundance, this clone is medium-sized (0.01 to 0.1%). The chain carries TRBV5-1 and TRBJ1-2; the match to TRBD1 covers 9 bases. CDR1 and CDR2 (germline): SGHRS, YFSETQ. The V gene end was trimmed by 0 bases and the J gene end by 7 bases; junction bases not matched to a gene: 4. This CDR3 is built from 14 residues. In nucleotides, the CDR3 is TGCGCCAGCAGCTTGGAAAGACAGGGGGGTGGCTACACCTTC. Residues: CASSLERQGGGYTF.

This clone has a single count. The rearrangement uses TRBV4-1 and TRBJ1-2; D is perhaps TRBD1 (5 bases). V was clipped by 2 bases and J by 7 bases, with 20 bases between them. In germline, CDR1 is MGHRA, CDR2 YSYEKL. This CDR3 has 16 residues. The DNA for the CDR3 is TGCGCCAGCAGCCAACGGGGTGGTAGGGGAGGAGGTGGCTACACCTTC. Translating gives CASSQRGGRGGGGYTF.

This clone was seen only a few times. The V call is TRBV24-1, the J call TRBJ2-1; 8 bases agree with TRBD1. The V segment lost 3 bases and the J segment 6 bases; nucleotides outside the gene matches: 9. This CDR3 has 16 residues. Germline V gene data show CDR1 as KGHDR and CDR2 as SFDVKD. The CDR3 sequence is CATSDDWTGKVNEQFF. The CDR3 DNA follows: TGTGCCACCAGTGATGATTGGACAGGGAAGGTCAATGAGCAGTTCTTC.

To note about this clone: A read error may account for a junction end that differs from germline. This sequence joins TRBV11-1 and TRBJ1-5, with TRBD1 identical over 9 bases. The length of the CDR3 is 16 residues. Germline assignment: CDR1 SGHAT and CDR2 FQDESV (reference sequence). CDR3 bases: TGTGCCAGCAGCTTGTCTGGGACAGGGAAAAATCAGCACCAGCATTTT. It specifies CASSLSGTGKNQHQHF.

The chain recombines TRBV20-1 with TRBJ2-3; D may match TRBD1 or TRBD2 (5 bases each). CDR3 size: 13 residues. The ends were cut back, 5 bases at V and 8 bases at J, with 17 bases in the middle. In germline, CDR1 is DFQATT, CDR2 SNEGSKA (reference sequence). The CDR3 coding sequence is TGCAGTGCTCGGGACCCCGGATGGGTTACGCAGTATTTT. Translation gives CSARDPGWVTQYF.

This chain uses TRBV7-2 with TRBJ1-2; 8 positions agree with TRBD1. In germline, CDR1 is SGHTA, CDR2 FQGNSA. The ends lost 5 bases at V and 6 bases at J; junction bases unmatched: 11. This CDR3 comprises 15 residues. The CDR3 region has the DNA TGTGCCAGCAGCCCCCGGACAGGGTCGAGTGATGGCTACACCTTC. This gives the protein CASSPRTGSSDGYTF.

This clone was found a few times. The CDR3 sequence: CASIPFLGAVVYTF. In DNA form, the CDR3 reads TGTGCCAGCATCCCATTTCTAGGGGCGGTTGTCTACACCTTC. V usage is TRBV6-1 and J usage is TRBJ1-2; TRBD1 is a possible D gene (5 bases). The CDR3 loop spans 14 amino acids. With 7 bases removed from V and 10 bases from J, the gap between germline ends came to 22 bases. The germline V gene has CDR1 MNHNS and CDR2 SASEGT.

This clone has a count of ten or more. The CDR3 here is CASSKGQGLADTQYF. The CDR3, as DNA: TGTGCCAGCAGTAAGGGACAGGGTTTGGCAGATACGCAGTATTTT. The rearrangement links TRBV6-1 to TRBJ2-3; 9 positions agree with TRBD1. The CDR3 has 15 residues. From germline, CDR1 is MNHNS and CDR2 SASEGT. V shed 5 bases, J shed 4 bases, and the junction held 7 bases outside the gene matches.